The 19 T cell receptor beta chains given below trace back to one sample, sequenced in a study of regulatory T cells in long-lasting Graves disease. Time point meaning: newly diagnosed GD, antithyroid drugs for less than 3 months. Following extraction of RNA from PBMCs, that RNA was used to make the TCR library. Assembly of TCR beta libraries relied on iRepertoire HTBI primers together with Arm-PCR of CDR3 regions. TCRdb used MiXCR to reprocess the multiplex PCR reads, holding one entry per CDR3 protein. The sample has roughly 420,000 distinct CDR3 sequences, around 15% seen once. Sample: peripheral blood mononuclear cells (PBMCs), taken at new diagnosis, from a patient treated with antithyroid drugs. The receptors originated from a female donor with Graves disease.

V is TRBV11-3 and J is TRBJ1-1; D gene uncertain. The length of the CDR3 is 14 residues. V was cut by 0 bases and J by 4 bases, with 9 bases left in between. Looked up from germline, CDR1 is SGHNT and CDR2 is YENEEA. CDR3: CASSLDGHRTEAFF. The CDR3 nucleotides are TGTGCCAGCAGCTTAGATGGGCATCGCACTGAAGCTTTCTTT.

This clonotype was seen ten or more times. The chain is built from TRBV28 and TRBJ2-2; 9 bases line up with TRBD2. Germline CDR1 MDHEN, CDR2 SYDVKM. The J segment lost 5 bases and the V segment lost 6 bases, leaving 13 bases of the junction unmatched. CDR3 size: 17 residues. DNA of the CDR3: TGTGCCAGCAGGGGCTACTGGCGGGAGGGCCCGACCGGGGAGCTGTTTTTT. Translated: CASRGYWREGPTGELFF.

This clonotype was seen ten or more times. The chain employs TRBV12-3 or TRBV12-4 and TRBJ2-3; TRBD2 might be the D (7 bases). The CDR3 consists of 16 residues. Trimming shortened V by 8 bases and J by 4 bases, and 22 bases separated the two germline ends. This CDR3 reads CASRPRTGGRADTQYF. In nucleotides, the CDR3 is TGTGCCAGCCGGCCCCGCACCGGGGGGCGCGCAGATACGCAGTATTTT.

This clonotype was detected many times. The chain employs TRBV27 and TRBJ2-7; the D call may be TRBD1 or TRBD2 (5 bases each). Trimming pared 6 bases from V and 5 bases from J, leaving 20 bases between. CDR3 length: 15 amino acids. Germline CDR1 is MNHEY and CDR2 is SMNVEV (reference sequence). The DNA for the CDR3 is TGTGCCAGCAGCCCCGAGGGGCCCCTCGTCGACGAGCAGTACTTC. Protein: CASSPEGPLVDEQYF.

This chain joins TRBV3-1 and TRBJ1-3; D not resolved. Germline CDR1 and CDR2: LGHDT and YNNKEL (reference sequence). The CDR3 contains 15 residues. Trimming left V 2 bases short and J 0 bases short, with 8 bases between. The CDR3, as DNA: TGTGCCAGCAGCCAACTGCAGAACTCTGGAAACACCATATATTTT. It is translated as CASSQLQNSGNTIYF.

This clonotype occurred a few times. The chain carries TRBV7-9 and TRBJ2-2; 10 bases match TRBD1. From germline, CDR1 is SEHNR and CDR2 FQNEAQ (reference sequence). The CDR3 sequence is 16 residues long. Unmatched junction bases numbered 6, after V lost 4 bases and J lost 4 bases. CDR3 residues: CASSSTRDRGTGELFF. CDR3 DNA: TGTGCCAGCAGCTCCACCCGGGACAGGGGCACCGGGGAGCTGTTTTTT.

The chain has TRBV6-1 and TRBJ1-2; D gene ambiguous. Trimming took off 0 bases at V and 9 bases at J, with 14 bases between the two ends. The CDR3 totals 14 residues. Per the germline V gene, CDR1 is MNHNS and CDR2 is SASEGT. The CDR3 region is CASSEAKGFYSYTF. As DNA, the CDR3 is TGTGCCAGCAGTGAAGCGAAGGGTTTTTATAGCTACACCTTC.

This clonotype was observed many times. The chain uses TRBV12-3 or TRBV12-4 and TRBJ1-1, with D unresolved. This CDR3 region has 15 residues. Trimming took 2 bases from V and 1 from J, leaving 11 bases between them. DNA of the CDR3: TGTGCCAGCAGTTTACTAGGGCTCGGGAACACTGAAGCTTTCTTT. It translates to CASSLLGLGNTEAFF.

There are a few counts of this clonotype. CDR3 sequence reads: CASSSGQAGTGELFF. The CDR3 DNA reads as TGTGCCAGCAGCTCCGGACAGGCAGGGACCGGGGAGCTGTTTTTT. The J gene is TRBJ2-2, the V gene TRBV9; the match to TRBD1 covers 7 bases. This CDR3 region has 15 residues. In germline, CDR1 is SGDLS, CDR2 YYNGEE. Trimming removed 4 bases from V and 5 bases from J; junction bases left unmatched: 8.

This clonotype was seen at least ten times. The chain joins TRBV6-5 to TRBJ1-2; unclear D gene. Germline V gene data show CDR1 as MNHEY and CDR2 as SVGAGI. V gave up 2 bases and J gave up 2 bases, with 6 bases separating them. The CDR3 has 13 residues. The CDR3 reads CASSYEGNYGYTF. DNA of the CDR3: TGTGCCAGCAGTTACGAGGGAAACTATGGCTACACCTTC.

About this clonotype: This sequence is one base from a far larger clone and is likely a read error. The chain links TRBV12-3 or TRBV12-4 to TRBJ1-2; possible D gene TRBD1, 5 bases. This CDR3 is 16 amino acids long. CDR3 in DNA: TGTGCCAGCAGCCAAGAGTGGAGTCAGGGTAACTATGGCCACACCTTC. Protein sequence: CASSQEWSQGNYGHTF.

This clonotype was picked up many times. The J gene is TRBJ2-3, the V gene TRBV27; 11 bases map to TRBD2. With 3 bases clipped from V and 9 bases from J, the junction kept 8 bases outside the gene matches. This CDR3 is built from 15 residues. The V gene's germline CDR1 is MNHEY and CDR2 SMNVEV (reference sequence). The CDR3 spells CASSFSGGGGETQYF. The CDR3 DNA sequence: TGTGCCAGCAGTTTTAGCGGGGGGGGCGGGGAGACGCAGTATTTT.

Only a few counts were recorded for this clonotype. The chain has TRBV9 and TRBJ2-1; 9 positions agree with TRBD2. CDR3 length equals 16 residues. V shed 4 bases, J shed 4 bases, and the junction held 9 bases outside the gene matches. Germline V gives CDR1 SGDLS, CDR2 YYNGEE. The CDR3 protein is CASSPRSGSGYNEQFF. The CDR3 nucleotides read TGTGCCAGCAGCCCTCGTAGCGGGAGCGGGTACAATGAGCAGTTCTTC.

Ten or more counts support this clonotype. V and J are TRBV5-5 and TRBJ2-5; D not certain. The CDR3 is made up of 14 amino acids. The V gene's germline CDR1 is SGHKS and CDR2 YYEKEE (reference sequence). V gave up 0 bases and J gave up 2 bases, with 8 bases separating them. The CDR3 protein is CASSLGPEQETQYF. In DNA form, the CDR3 reads TGTGCCAGCAGCTTGGGGCCAGAGCAAGAGACCCAGTACTTC. The full variable domain, its missing parts supplied by reference TRBV5-5 and TRBJ2-5, is DAGVTQSPTHLIKTRGQQVTLRCSPISGHKSVSWYQQVLGQGPQFIFQYYEKEERGRGNFPDRFSARQFPNYSSELNVNALLLGDSALYLCASSLGPEQETQYFGPGTRLLVL.

The chain has TRBV10-3 and TRBJ2-6; no firm D call. V was shortened by 4 bases and J by 0 bases, with 7 bases between the two germline ends. The length of the CDR3 is 15 residues. Germline lookup yields CDR1 ENHRY and CDR2 SYGVKD. For the CDR3, the DNA is TGTGCCATCAGTGTAAAGAGCTCTGGGGCCAACGTCCTGACTTTC. This encodes CAISVKSSGANVLTF.

This clonotype was detected many times. The gene calls are TRBV20-1 and TRBJ2-1; 7 bases fit TRBD2. Trimming cost V 0 bases and J 9 bases; bases outside gene matches: 11. Per germline, CDR1 DFQATT and CDR2 SNEGSKA (reference sequence). The CDR3 is 15 amino acids. In DNA, the CDR3 is TGCAGTGCTAGAGATCCACTAGCATCGGGGGGTGAGCAGTTCTTC. As protein: CSARDPLASGGEQFF.

This clonotype has ten or more counts. The V call is TRBV20-1, the J call TRBJ1-5; D gene ambiguous. The ends were cut back, 3 bases at V and 3 bases at J, with 9 bases in the middle. The CDR3 consists of 13 residues. Germline CDR1 DFQATT, CDR2 SNEGSKA (reference sequence). The CDR3 DNA is TGCAGTGCTAGGACCTCTCCCAATCAGCCCCAGCATTTT. It is translated as CSARTSPNQPQHF.

The chain links TRBV12-3 or TRBV12-4 to TRBJ2-1; 9 bases line up with TRBD2. The V and J ends lost 7 bases and 7 bases, in that order; junction bases with no gene match: 11. CDR3 length: 15 amino acids. The CDR3 region is CASNPRLAGRNEQFF. CDR3 nucleotide sequence: TGTGCCAGCAACCCAAGGCTAGCGGGACGGAATGAGCAGTTCTTC.

The CDR3 sequence: CSVFGGFDSGNTIYF. The CDR3 DNA sequence: TGCAGCGTTTTCGGGGGGTTCGACTCTGGAAACACCATATATTTT. The gene calls are TRBV29-1 and TRBJ1-3; D may be TRBD1 (5 bases). The CDR3 contains 15 residues. Trimming removed 5 bases from V and 0 bases from J, with 14 bases in between. Germline V CDR1 and CDR2: SQVTM, ANQGSEA.